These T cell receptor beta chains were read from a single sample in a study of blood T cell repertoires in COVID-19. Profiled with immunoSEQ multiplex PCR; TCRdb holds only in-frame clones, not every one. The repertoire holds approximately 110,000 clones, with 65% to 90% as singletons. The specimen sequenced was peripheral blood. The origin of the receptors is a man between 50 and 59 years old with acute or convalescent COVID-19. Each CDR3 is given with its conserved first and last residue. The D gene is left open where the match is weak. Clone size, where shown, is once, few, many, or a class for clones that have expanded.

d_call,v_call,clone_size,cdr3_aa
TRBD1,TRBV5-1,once,CASSLRTGVTDTQYF
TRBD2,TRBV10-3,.,CAISGGLAGQETQYF
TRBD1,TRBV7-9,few,CASSFATGVTGELFF
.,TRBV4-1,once,CASSQISGGNQPQHF
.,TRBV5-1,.,CASSLSQREQYF
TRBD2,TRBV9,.,CASSVASSGLDIQYF
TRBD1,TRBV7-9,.,CASSSKTGPEQYF
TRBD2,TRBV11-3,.,CASSFSGSIYNEQFF
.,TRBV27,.,CASSLSASYNEQFF
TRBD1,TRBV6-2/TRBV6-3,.,CASSQPQGALRQNTGELFF
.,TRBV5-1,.,CASSLGGIGANVLTF
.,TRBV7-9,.,CASSLAFLEQYF
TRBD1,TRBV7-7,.,CASSSYRDSQETQYF
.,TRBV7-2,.,CASSLVIGSGEQYF
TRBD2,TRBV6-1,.,CASSEAHSGRPYNEQFF
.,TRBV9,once,CASSARGSPLHF
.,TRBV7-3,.,CASSLNRLQGYEQYF
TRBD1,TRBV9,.,CASSVDPGQGWGEQFF
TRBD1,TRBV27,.,CASRTGTGGYEQYF
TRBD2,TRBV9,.,CASSENPRGSDEQFF
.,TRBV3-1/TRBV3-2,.,CASSQDYRSYGYTF
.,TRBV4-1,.,CASSQVGSGEQFF
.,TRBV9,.,CASSESGQAEREAFF
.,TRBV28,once,CASSYRILMNTEAFF
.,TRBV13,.,CASSLESEQYF
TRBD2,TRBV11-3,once,CASSPFGGREHEQFF
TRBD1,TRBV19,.,CASSSRGEAFF
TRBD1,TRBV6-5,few,CASSSGQDGNTEAFF
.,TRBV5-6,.,CASSTTMRNTEAFF
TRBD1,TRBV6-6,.,CASSSGGGDTQYF
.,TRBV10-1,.,CERPLHRAYEQYF
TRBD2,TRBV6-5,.,CASSLRLAEYNEQFF
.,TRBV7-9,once,CASSLINYEQYF
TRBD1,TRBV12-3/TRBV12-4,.,CASSQQGGHTIYF
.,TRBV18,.,CASSPQEEGTGELFF
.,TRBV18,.,CASSLRTFSGKSETQYF
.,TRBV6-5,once,CASSYSEQYYGYTF
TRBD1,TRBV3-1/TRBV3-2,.,CASSPRGTGYNSPLHF
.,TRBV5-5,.,CASSLVPVWTGELFF
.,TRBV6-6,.,CASSGLDSSSGNTIYF
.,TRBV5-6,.,CASSPYRDGAETQYF
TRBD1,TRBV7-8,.,CASSPRGGQGDSPLHF
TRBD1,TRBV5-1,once,CASSLDRGDTDTQYF
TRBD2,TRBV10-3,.,CAISERVSGRSSEQYF
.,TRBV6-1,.,CASSERTVFTYNSPLHF
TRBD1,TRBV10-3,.,CAISGGTGLIGAVHF
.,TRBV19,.,CASSATTGLSSGNTIYF
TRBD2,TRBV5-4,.,CASSGTSGSTDTQYF
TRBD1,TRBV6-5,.,CASGLGQDEEKLFF
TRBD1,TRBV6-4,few,CASSGTGGYSPLHF